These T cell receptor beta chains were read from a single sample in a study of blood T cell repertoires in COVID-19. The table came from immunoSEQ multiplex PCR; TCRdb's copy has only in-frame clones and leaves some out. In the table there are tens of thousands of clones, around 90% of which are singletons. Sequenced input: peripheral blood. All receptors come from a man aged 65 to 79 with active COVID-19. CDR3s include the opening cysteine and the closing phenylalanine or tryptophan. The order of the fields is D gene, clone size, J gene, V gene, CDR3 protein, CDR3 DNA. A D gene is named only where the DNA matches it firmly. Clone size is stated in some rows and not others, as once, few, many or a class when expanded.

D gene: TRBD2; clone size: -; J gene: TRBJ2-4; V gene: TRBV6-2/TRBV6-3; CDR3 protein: CASSPPGTSSDIQYF; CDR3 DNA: TGTGCCAGCAGCCCCCCGGGGACTAGCAGCGACATTCAGTACTTC
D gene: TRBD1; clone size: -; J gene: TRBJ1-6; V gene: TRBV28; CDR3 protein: CASTGQGRNSPLHF; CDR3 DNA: TGTGCCAGCACCGGACAGGGTCGGAATTCACCCCTCCACTTT
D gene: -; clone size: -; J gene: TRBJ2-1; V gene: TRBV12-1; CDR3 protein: CASSTPGLAGQNEQFF; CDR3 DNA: TGTGCCAGCAGCACTCCGGGACTAGCGGGCCAAAATGAGCAGTTCTTC
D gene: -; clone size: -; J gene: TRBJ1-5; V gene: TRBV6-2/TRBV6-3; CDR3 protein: CASSQGRSNQPQHF; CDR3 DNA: TGTGCCAGCAGCCAGGGGAGGAGCAATCAGCCCCAGCATTTT
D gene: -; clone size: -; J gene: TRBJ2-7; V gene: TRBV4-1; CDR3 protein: CASSALPEVGEQYF; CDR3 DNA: TGCGCCAGCAGCGCATTGCCAGAGGTGGGCGAGCAGTACTTC
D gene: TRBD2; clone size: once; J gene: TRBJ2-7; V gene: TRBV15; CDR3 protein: CATSRDQSGSRYEQYF; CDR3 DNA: TGTGCCACCAGCAGAGATCAGAGCGGGAGTAGGTACGAGCAGTACTTC
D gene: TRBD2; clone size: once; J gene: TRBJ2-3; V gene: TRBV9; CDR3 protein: CASSPLRGRGGDTQYF; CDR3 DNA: TGTGCCAGCAGCCCTCTCCGGGGGAGGGGAGGAGATACGCAGTATTTT
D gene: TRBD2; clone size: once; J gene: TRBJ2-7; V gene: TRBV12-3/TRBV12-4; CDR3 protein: CASSLAEAYEQYF; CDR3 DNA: TGTGCCAGCAGTCTAGCGGAGGCCTACGAGCAGTACTTC
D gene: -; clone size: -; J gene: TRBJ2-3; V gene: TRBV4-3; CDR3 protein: CASSQRGRGDTQYF; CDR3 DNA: TGCGCCAGCAGCCAAAGGGGTAGGGGAGATACGCAGTATTTT
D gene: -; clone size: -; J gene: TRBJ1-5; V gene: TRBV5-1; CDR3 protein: CASRPGVAGFQPQHF; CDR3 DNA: TGCGCCAGCAGACCGGGGGTGGCAGGTTTCCAGCCCCAGCATTTT
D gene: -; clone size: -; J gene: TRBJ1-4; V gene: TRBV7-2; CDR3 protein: CASSLGGGNEKLFF; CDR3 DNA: TGTGCCAGCAGCTTAGGGGGCGGTAATGAAAAACTGTTTTTT
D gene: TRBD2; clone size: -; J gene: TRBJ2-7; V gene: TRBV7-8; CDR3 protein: CASSPTSTSGEQYF; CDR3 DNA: TGTGCCAGCAGCCCCACCTCGACTAGCGGCGAGCAGTACTTC
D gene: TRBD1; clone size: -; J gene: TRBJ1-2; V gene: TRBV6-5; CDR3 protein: CASTYRGGYTF; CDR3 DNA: TGTGCCAGCACTTACAGGGGTGGCTACACCTTC
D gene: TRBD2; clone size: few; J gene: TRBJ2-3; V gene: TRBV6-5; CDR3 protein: CASRRGASADTQYF; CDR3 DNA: TGTGCCAGCAGGCGGGGGGCGAGCGCAGATACGCAGTATTTT
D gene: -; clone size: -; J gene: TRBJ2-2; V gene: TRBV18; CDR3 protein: CASSRASGGRRDGELFF; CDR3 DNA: TGTGCCAGCTCACGGGCCTCCGGGGGGCGCCGCGACGGGGAGCTGTTTTTT
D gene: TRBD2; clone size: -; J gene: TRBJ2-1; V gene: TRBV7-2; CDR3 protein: CASSTGTSRYEQFF; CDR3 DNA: TGTGCCAGCAGCACCGGGACTAGCCGCTATGAGCAGTTCTTC
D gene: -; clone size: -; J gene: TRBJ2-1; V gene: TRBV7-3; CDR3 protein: CASSVSQGYEQFF; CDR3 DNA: TGTGCCAGCAGCGTAAGTCAGGGGTATGAGCAGTTCTTC
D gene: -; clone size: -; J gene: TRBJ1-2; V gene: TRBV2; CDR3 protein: CASSERQANYGYTF; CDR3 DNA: TGTGCCAGCAGTGAAAGACAGGCTAACTATGGCTACACCTTC
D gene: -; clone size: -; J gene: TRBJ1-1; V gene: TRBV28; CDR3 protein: CASSLGGLQNTEAFF; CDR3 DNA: TGTGCCAGCAGTTTGGGGGGTCTCCAGAACACTGAAGCTTTCTTT
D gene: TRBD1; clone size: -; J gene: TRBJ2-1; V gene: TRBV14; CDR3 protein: CASSLDRRKQFF; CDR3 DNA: TGTGCCAGCAGCCTGGACAGGCGGAAGCAGTTCTTC
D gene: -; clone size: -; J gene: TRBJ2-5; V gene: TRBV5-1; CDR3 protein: CASSLVASGETQYF; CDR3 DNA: TGCGCCAGCAGCTTGGTTGCCTCAGGGGAGACCCAGTACTTC
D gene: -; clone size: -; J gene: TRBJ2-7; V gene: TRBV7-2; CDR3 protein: CASSLGLILYEQYF; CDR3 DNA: TGTGCCAGCAGCTTAGGTCTCATCCTATACGAGCAGTACTTC
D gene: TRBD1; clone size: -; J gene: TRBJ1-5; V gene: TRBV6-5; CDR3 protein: CASSIDRVSRPQHF; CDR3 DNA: TGTGCCAGCAGCATCGACAGGGTAAGCCGACCCCAGCATTTT
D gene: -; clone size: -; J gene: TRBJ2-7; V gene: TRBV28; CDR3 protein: CASRLTGFGEQYF; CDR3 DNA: TGTGCCAGCAGGTTGACCGGGTTTGGCGAGCAGTACTTC
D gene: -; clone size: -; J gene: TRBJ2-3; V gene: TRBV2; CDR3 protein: CASSGLADTQYF; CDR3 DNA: TGTGCCAGCAGTGGTCTAGCGGATACGCAGTATTTT
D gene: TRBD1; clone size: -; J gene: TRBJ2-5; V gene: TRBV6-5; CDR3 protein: CASSTKQRGRETQYF; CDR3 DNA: TGTGCCAGCAGTACCAAGCAGAGGGGGCGAGAGACCCAGTACTTC
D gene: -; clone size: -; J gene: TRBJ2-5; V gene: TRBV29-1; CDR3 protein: CSGERKIQETQYF; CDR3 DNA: TGCAGCGGTGAGCGAAAGATCCAAGAGACCCAGTACTTC
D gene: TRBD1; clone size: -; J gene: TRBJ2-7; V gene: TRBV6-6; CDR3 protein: CASSRTGLGHEQYF; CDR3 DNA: TGTGCCAGCAGTCGGACAGGGTTGGGCCACGAGCAGTACTTC
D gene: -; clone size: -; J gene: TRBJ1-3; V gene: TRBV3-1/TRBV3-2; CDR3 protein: CASSRQQSSGNTIYF; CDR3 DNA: TGTGCCAGCAGTCGACAGCAAAGCTCTGGAAACACCATATATTTT
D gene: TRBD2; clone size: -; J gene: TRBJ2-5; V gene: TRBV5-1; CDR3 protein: CASSPQPRTSGQETQYF; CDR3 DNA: TGCGCCAGCAGCCCCCAACCACGGACTAGCGGTCAAGAGACCCAGTACTTC
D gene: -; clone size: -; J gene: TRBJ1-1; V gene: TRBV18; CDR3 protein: CASSPIYGGVTEAFF; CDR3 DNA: TGTGCCAGCTCACCAATATACGGAGGGGTCACTGAAGCTTTCTTT
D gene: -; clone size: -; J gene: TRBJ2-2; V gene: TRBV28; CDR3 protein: CASSLEAKLFF; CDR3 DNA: TGTGCCAGCAGTTTGGAGGCAAAGCTGTTTTTT
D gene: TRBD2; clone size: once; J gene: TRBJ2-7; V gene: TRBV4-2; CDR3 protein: CASSQESSGRYEQYF; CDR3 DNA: TGTGCCAGCAGCCAAGAGTCTAGCGGCCGATACGAGCAGTACTTC
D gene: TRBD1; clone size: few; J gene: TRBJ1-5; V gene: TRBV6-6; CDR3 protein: CASSRTGFQPQHF; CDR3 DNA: TGTGCCAGCAGCAGGACAGGGTTTCAGCCCCAGCATTTT
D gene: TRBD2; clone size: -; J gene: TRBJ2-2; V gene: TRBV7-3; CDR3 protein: CASSLPSGRADTGELFF; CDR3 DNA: TGTGCCAGCAGCTTACCTAGCGGGAGGGCCGACACCGGGGAGCTGTTTTTT
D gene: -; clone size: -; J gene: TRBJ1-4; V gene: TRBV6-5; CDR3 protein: CASRGGANEKLFF; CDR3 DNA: TGTGCCAGCAGGGGGGGGGCTAATGAAAAACTGTTTTTT
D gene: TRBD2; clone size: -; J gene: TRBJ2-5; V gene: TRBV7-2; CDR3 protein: CASSLGGLVKTQYF; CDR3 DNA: TGTGCCAGCAGCTTAGGCGGACTAGTGAAGACCCAGTACTTC
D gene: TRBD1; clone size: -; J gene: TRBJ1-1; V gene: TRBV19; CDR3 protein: CASRGQGANTEAFF; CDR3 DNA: TGTGCCAGTAGGGGACAGGGAGCGAACACTGAAGCTTTCTTT
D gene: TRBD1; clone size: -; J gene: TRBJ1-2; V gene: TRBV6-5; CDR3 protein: CASSDRGRGNYGYTF; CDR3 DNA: TGTGCCAGCAGCGACAGGGGCCGGGGAAACTATGGCTACACCTTC